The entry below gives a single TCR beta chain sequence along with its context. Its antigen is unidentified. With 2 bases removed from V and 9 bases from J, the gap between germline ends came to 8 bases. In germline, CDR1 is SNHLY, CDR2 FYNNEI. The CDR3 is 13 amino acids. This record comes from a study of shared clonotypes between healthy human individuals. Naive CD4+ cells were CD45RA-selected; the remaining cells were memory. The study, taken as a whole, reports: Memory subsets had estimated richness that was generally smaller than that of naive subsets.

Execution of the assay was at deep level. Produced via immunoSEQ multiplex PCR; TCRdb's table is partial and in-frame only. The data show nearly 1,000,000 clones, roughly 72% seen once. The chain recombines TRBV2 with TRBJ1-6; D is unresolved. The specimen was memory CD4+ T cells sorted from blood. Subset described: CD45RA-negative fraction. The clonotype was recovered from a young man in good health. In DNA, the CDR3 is TGTGCCAGCAGTGAATGGGCAGCTTCACCCCTCCACTTT. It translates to CASSEWAASPLHF.